This T cell receptor beta chain was captured in a study of tumor-infiltrating lymphocytes in primary liver carcinoma. Study-level results: Tumor tissue displayed a significantly greater top-250-clone fraction than blood (p = 0.039). Only about 8-25% of top clones appeared in all five tumor regions. It was tumor-adjacent and tumor-blood pairs that overlapped less than tumor region pairs did.

The CDR3 is 14 residues long. The V gene's germline CDR1 is MNHNY and CDR2 SVGAGI (reference sequence). Co-extracted RNA and DNA came from roughly 21-30 mg of unsorted bulk tissue. Sampling targeted five separate regions of each tumor, which included the tumor centre. On this clonotype: The antigen is not known. The junction departs from the called germline gene at one end, perhaps through a read error.

TCR beta cDNA came from around 500 ng total RNA, primed with a constant-region primer. Three rounds of nested multiplex PCR with slightly modified ARM-PCR produced TCR beta libraries. Investigators reported that the first two PCR rounds, at around 9 cycles each, used TRBV1-TRBV30 forward primers with a C-beta reverse primer. TCRdb fed the multiplex PCR reads into MiXCR, producing one record per CDR3 protein. Among some 30,000 distinct CDR3 sequences listed, 76% were seen once. This TCR derives from a man aged 35-49 years with primary liver carcinoma and hepatitis B virus infection. V gene TRBV6-6 combines with J gene TRBJ2-7; 7 bases are a match to TRBD1. The specimen sequenced was liver tumor tissue from sampling region 5. Subset here: tumor region T5, tumor centre. CDR3 bases: TGTGCCAGCAGCCCAGGACAGGTGGGCTACGAGCAGCACTTC. Residues: CASSPGQVGYEQHF.